These 28 T cell receptor beta chains originate from one sample sequenced in a study of control samples from healthy donors and cancer patients. Some clones are missing from TCRdb's copy, which holds only in-frame ones; the method was immunoSEQ multiplex PCR. The profile covers hundreds of thousands of clones, with 80% to 95% appearing a single time and 5% to 7% taken by the ten largest. Sequencing was performed on PBMCs. Source of these receptors: a man aged 40-49 years with head and neck cancer.

The DNA for the CDR3 is TGTGCCAGCAGCCCTAAGGCGGGGGTTGCTATCTCTGAAGCTTTCTTT. It encodes CASSPKAGVAISEAFF. The gene calls are TRBV7-8 and TRBJ1-1, with D tentatively TRBD1 (5 bases). Between the trimmed V and J ends, which lost 5 bases and 6 bases, there was a span of 22 bases. This CDR3 is 16 amino acids long. Germline loops: CDR1 SGHVS, CDR2 FQNEAQ.

V is TRBV7-9 and J is TRBJ1-6, with a possible D match to TRBD1 (5 bases). The V gene's germline CDR1 is SEHNR and CDR2 FQNEAQ (reference sequence). This CDR3 is 15 amino acids long. V was cut by 3 bases and J by 2 bases, with 8 bases left in between. CDR3 region: CASSLGVAYNSPLHF. The CDR3 DNA reads as TGTGCCAGCAGCTTGGGGGTCGCCTATAATTCACCCCTCCACTTT.

J is TRBJ2-1 and V is TRBV15; possible D gene TRBD1, 5 bases. Per the germline V gene, CDR1 is LNHNV and CDR2 is YYDKDF (reference sequence). This CDR3 has 16 amino acids. The V and J ends lost 0 bases and 1 base respectively, with 10 bases between them. The CDR3 DNA sequence: TGTGCCACCAGCAGAGATCCAGGGCCTTCCTACAATGAGCAGTTCTTC. Encoded protein: CATSRDPGPSYNEQFF.

This chain links TRBV12-5 with TRBJ2-7; no firm D call. The germline gives CDR1 LGHNT, CDR2 FRNRAP. Trimming removed 5 bases at V and 0 bases at J, with 8 bases between. CDR3 length: 13 residues. Here the CDR3 DNA reads TGTGCTAGTGGTCCAAACCCCTCCTACGAGCAGTACTTC. The encoded protein is CASGPNPSYEQYF.

The chain joins TRBV6-5 to TRBJ1-1; a weak D match, TRBD1 (5 bases). Trimming removed 8 bases from V and 6 bases from J, with 10 bases in between. CDR3 length: 11 amino acids. Germline V gives CDR1 MNHEY, CDR2 SVGAGI. CDR3 bases: TGTGCCAGCGATGAGGGGTCTGAAGCTTTCTTT. Amino acids: CASDEGSEAFF.

This sequence joins TRBV9 and TRBJ2-3; D is undetermined. Germline-derived CDR1 and CDR2 are SGDLS and YYNGEE. There are 14 residues in the CDR3. With 3 bases removed from V and 5 bases from J, the gap between germline ends came to 13 bases. The CDR3 protein is CASSGGWLGDTQYF. DNA of the CDR3: TGTGCCAGCAGCGGGGGATGGCTAGGAGATACGCAGTATTTT.

The rearrangement joins TRBV19 to TRBJ2-7; D not certain. V shed 6 bases and J shed 3 bases, with 15 bases lying between them. CDR3 length: 14 amino acids. CDR1 is LNHDA and CDR2 is SQIVND in the germline V gene (reference sequence). CDR3 protein: CASSLGTRLYEQYF. Here the CDR3 DNA reads TGTGCCAGTAGCCTAGGCACGCGGCTCTACGAGCAGTACTTC.

V usage is TRBV7-8 and J usage is TRBJ2-3; 15 positions agree with TRBD2. Germline CDR1 and CDR2: SGHVS and FQNEAQ. The ends lost 0 bases at V and 0 bases at J; junction bases unmatched: 4. This CDR3 spans 19 amino acids. The CDR3, as DNA: TGTGCCAGCAGCTTAGCGCTCGGACTAGCGGGGGGGAGCACAGATACGCAGTATTTT. Protein: CASSLALGLAGGSTDTQYF.

The chain is built from TRBV6-5 and TRBJ2-5, with 11 positions matching TRBD1. Germline values: CDR1 MNHEY, CDR2 SVGAGI. V was clipped by 6 bases and J by 2 bases; unmatched bases: 5. This CDR3 is 15 amino acids long. The CDR3 region has the DNA TGTGCCAGCAGGCGGACAGGGGGCCCACAAGAGACCCAGTACTTC. This encodes CASRRTGGPQETQYF.

The chain is built from TRBV6-1 and TRBJ2-1; D unclear. Germline V gene data show CDR1 as MNHNS and CDR2 as SASEGT. V lost 2 bases and J 3 bases, leaving 26 bases between the germline ends. The CDR3 covers 20 residues. For the CDR3, the DNA is TGTGCCAGCAGTGAACAAATTTTCGGTAGAGGACCTTCGAGCTACAATGAGCAGTTCTTC. Protein: CASSEQIFGRGPSSYNEQFF.

This chain uses TRBV29-1 with TRBJ2-7; 8 bases agree with TRBD1. The V segment lost 4 bases and the J segment 0 bases; nucleotides outside the gene matches: 5. CDR3 size: 14 residues. The germline V gene encodes CDR1 SQVTM and CDR2 ANQGSEA. The CDR3 DNA is TGCAGCGTTGCCCAGGGGGCTAACTCCTACGAGCAGTACTTC. This translates into CSVAQGANSYEQYF.

The chain employs TRBV30 and TRBJ2-4; 8 bases map to TRBD1. The CDR3 consists of 11 residues. In germline, CDR1 is GTSNPN, CDR2 SVGIG (reference sequence). J was trimmed by 12 bases and V by 8 bases; bases with no gene match: 9. This chain's CDR3 is CAGTGGGPQYF. CDR3 sequence (DNA): TGTGCCGGCACAGGGGGAGGCCCTCAGTACTTC. Supplemented by reference TRBV30 and TRBJ2-4, the full variable domain reads SQTIHQWPATLVQPVGSPLSLECTVEGTSNPNLYWYRQAAGRGLQLLFYSVGIGQISSEVPQNLSASRPQDRQFILSSKKLLLSDSGFYLCAGTGGGPQYFGAGTRLSVL.

This chain connects TRBV6-5 to TRBJ2-1, with D uncertain. Germline-derived CDR1 and CDR2 are MNHEY and SVGAGI. The V end lost 6 bases, the J end lost 3 bases, and 15 bases lay between the germline ends. This CDR3 region has 15 residues. Written as DNA, the CDR3 is TGTGCCAGCAGCCGACCGAATTACTACTACAATGAGCAGTTCTTC. The encoded protein is CASSRPNYYYNEQFF.

This chain uses TRBV14 with TRBJ2-5; D not resolved. The CDR3 is 12 residues long. CDR1 and CDR2 from the germline V gene are SGHDN and FVKESK. V was cut by 1 base and J by 8 bases, with 8 bases left in between. The CDR3 region is CASSQVVGTQYF. Written as DNA, the CDR3 is TGTGCCAGCAGCCAAGTGGTGGGAACCCAGTACTTC.

This chain connects TRBV7-2 to TRBJ1-4; a weak D match, TRBD1 (5 bases). CDR3 length equals 16 residues. CDR1 SGHTA and CDR2 FQGNSA come from the germline V gene. V was trimmed by 2 bases and J by 2 bases, leaving 12 bases between them. As DNA, the CDR3 is TGTGCCAGCAGCTTAAACGGGGCAGCTACTAATGAAAAACTGTTTTTT. It codes for CASSLNGAATNEKLFF.

V usage is TRBV28 and J usage is TRBJ2-7; 8 nucleotides match TRBD1. The V and J ends lost 8 bases and 5 bases, in that order; junction bases with no gene match: 11. The CDR3 has 14 amino acids. Per the germline V gene, CDR1 is MDHEN and CDR2 is SYDVKM. DNA of the CDR3: TGTGCCAGCGGGACAGACAGGGGAGTCGACGAGCAGTACTTC. Protein sequence: CASGTDRGVDEQYF.

The chain links TRBV4-1 to TRBJ2-2; 9 nucleotides match TRBD2. The CDR3 length is 18 residues. CDR1 and CDR2 from the germline V gene are MGHRA and YSYEKL. The ends lost 4 bases at V and 4 bases at J; junction bases unmatched: 13. In nucleotides, the CDR3 is TGCGCCAGCAGCCTGATTCCTAGCGGGGAGTCGGGCACCGGGGAGCTGTTTTTT. Protein sequence: CASSLIPSGESGTGELFF.

V and J are TRBV19 and TRBJ1-5; 7 bases are shared with TRBD1. Germline V gene sequence: CDR1 LNHDA, CDR2 SQIVND (reference sequence). V lost 3 bases and J lost 7; bases outside the gene matches: 6. The CDR3 extends over 14 amino acids. The CDR3 bases are TGTGCCAGTAGTATCGGGACAGCGGCCCAGCCCCAGCATTTT. It encodes CASSIGTAAQPQHF.

Only one count was recorded for this clone. The rearrangement uses TRBV4-1 and TRBJ2-7; D remains ambiguous. CDR1 and CDR2 from the germline V gene are MGHRA and YSYEKL. This CDR3 is built from 15 residues. Between the trimmed V and J ends, which lost 1 base and 6 bases, there was a span of 16 bases. CDR3 amino acids: CASSQGPFGLAEQYF. The CDR3 region has the DNA TGCGCCAGCAGCCAAGGTCCCTTCGGGCTTGCCGAGCAGTACTTC.

V usage is TRBV7-2 and J usage is TRBJ2-1, with a possible D match to TRBD2 (5 bases). V lost 0 bases and J 10 bases, leaving 13 bases between the germline ends. This CDR3 is 14 amino acids long. Germline assignment: CDR1 SGHTA and CDR2 FQGNSA. Written as DNA, the CDR3 is TGTGCCAGCAGCTTAGCTCGCGAGGGCAGGGAGCAGTTCTTC. Protein: CASSLAREGREQFF.

This clone has ten or more counts. The chain carries TRBV18 and TRBJ1-5, with 11 positions matching TRBD1. The germline V gene has CDR1 KGHSH and CDR2 LQKENI. Trimming removed 2 bases from V and 2 bases from J; junction bases left unmatched: 5. There are 17 residues in the CDR3. The CDR3 region has the DNA TGTGCCAGCTCACCAGGGACAGGGGGATTCGGCAATCAGCCCCAGCATTTT. This sequence encodes CASSPGTGGFGNQPQHF.

V gene TRBV28 combines with J gene TRBJ1-5; 8 bases agree with TRBD1. The V and J ends lost 2 bases and 7 bases, in that order; junction bases with no gene match: 4. This CDR3 has 14 residues. CDR1 and CDR2 from the germline V gene are MDHEN and SYDVKM. The CDR3 DNA reads as TGTGCCAGCAGTTTAGTACAGGGGGACCAGCCCCAGCATTTT. Its protein product is CASSLVQGDQPQHF.

This clone was observed a few times. The chain carries TRBV9 and TRBJ2-3; 8 bases align to TRBD2. V lost 0 bases to trimming and J lost 6 bases; unmatched junction nucleotides: 6. This CDR3 comprises 15 residues. Germline values: CDR1 SGDLS, CDR2 YYNGEE. The CDR3 protein is CASSVATGGVDTQYF. CDR3 bases: TGTGCCAGCAGCGTAGCTACCGGGGGGGTTGATACGCAGTATTTT.

The rearrangement links TRBV3-1 (or the pseudogene TRBV3-2) to TRBJ2-5, with 8 bases that match TRBD1. Germline assignment: CDR1 LGHDT and CDR2 YNNKEL (reference sequence). CDR3 length equals 13 residues. The trim removed 4 bases at V and 5 bases at J, leaving 3 bases unmatched. The CDR3 is CASSPGGTETQYF. The CDR3 DNA reads TGTGCCAGCAGCCCAGGGGGCACGGAGACCCAGTACTTC.

This sequence joins TRBV28 and TRBJ2-1; 9 nucleotides align to TRBD1. The germline gives CDR1 MDHEN, CDR2 SYDVKM. The CDR3 runs 14 residues. V shed 8 bases and J 7 bases; nucleotides not matched to a gene: 9. CDR3 nucleotide sequence: TGTGCCAGCGGAGTACAGGGGGCAGGTAATGAGCAGTTCTTC. Its protein product is CASGVQGAGNEQFF. Drawing the rest from reference TRBV28 and TRBJ2-1, the complete variable domain is DVKVTQSSRYLVKRTGEKVFLECVQDMDHENMFWYRQDPGLGLRLIYFSYDVKMKEKGDIPEGYSVSREKKERFSLILESASTNQTSMYLCASGVQGAGNEQFFGPGTRLTVL.

V usage is TRBV30 and J usage is TRBJ2-5; TRBD2 agrees at 10 bases. Germline V gene lookup returns CDR1 GTSNPN and CDR2 SVGIG (reference sequence). Trimming at V came to 0 bases and at J to 5 bases, leaving 12 bases not matched to a gene. The CDR3 sequence is 17 residues long. The CDR3 nucleotides read TGTGCCTGGAGTGTACCCTCAACTAGCGGGAATTTGGAGACCCAGTACTTC. Protein sequence: CAWSVPSTSGNLETQYF.

This rearrangement joins TRBV9 to TRBJ2-1, with TRBD2 identical over 9 bases. With 3 bases clipped from V and 2 bases from J, the junction kept 3 bases outside the gene matches. This CDR3 is built from 15 residues. CDR1 SGDLS and CDR2 YYNGEE come from the germline V gene. CDR3 in DNA: TGTGCCAGCAGCGCTAGCGGGAACACCTACAATGAGCAGTTCTTC. It translates to CASSASGNTYNEQFF. The entire variable domain, with the rest obtained from reference TRBV9 and TRBJ2-1, is as follows: DSGVTQTPKHLITATGQRVTLRCSPRSGDLSVYWYQQSLDQGLQFLIQYYNGEERAKGNILERFSAQQFPDLHSELNLSSLELGDSALYFCASSASGNTYNEQFFGPGTRLTVL.

This clone was seen a single time. This chain links TRBV4-3 with TRBJ2-3; TRBD1 agrees at 7 bases. After removal of 3 bases from V and 2 bases from J, the junction contained 8 bases not matched to a gene. CDR3 size: 16 residues. The V gene's germline CDR1 is LGHNA and CDR2 YSLEER. The CDR3 DNA is TGCGCCAGCAGCCACTCAGGACAGGCCTACACAGATACGCAGTATTTT. Residues: CASSHSGQAYTDTQYF.